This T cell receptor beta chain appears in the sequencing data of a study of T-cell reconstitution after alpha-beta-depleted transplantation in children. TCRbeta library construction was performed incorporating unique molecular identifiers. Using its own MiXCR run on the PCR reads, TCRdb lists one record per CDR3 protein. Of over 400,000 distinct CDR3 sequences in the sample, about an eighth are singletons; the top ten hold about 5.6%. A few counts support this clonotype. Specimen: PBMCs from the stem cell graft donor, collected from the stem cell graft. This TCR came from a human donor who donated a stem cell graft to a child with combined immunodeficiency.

CDR3 sequence: CATSRDRGSYGYTF. The CDR3 nucleotides are TGTGCCACCAGCAGAGATCGAGGCAGCTATGGCTACACCTTC. V usage is TRBV15 and J usage is TRBJ1-2; D ambiguous. From germline, CDR1 is LNHNV and CDR2 YYDKDF (reference sequence). Trimming left V 0 bases short and J 4 bases short, with 9 bases between. CDR3 length equals 14 residues.